The 10 T cell receptor beta chains below come from one sample, sequenced in a study of cytomegalovirus exposure and HLA in healthy donors. Primers for the PCR totalled 60 Vbeta and 13 Jbeta. TCRdb's table, derived via immunoSEQ multiplex PCR, lists solely in-frame clones and lacks some. This sample's table has about 120,000 clones. The sequenced sample was PBMCs. These TCRs come from a woman aged 40 to 49 in good health and CMV-seropositive.

The rearrangement links TRBV19 to TRBJ2-1; D remains unclear. The CDR3 covers 12 residues. V dropped 5 bases and J dropped 6 bases, with 8 bases sitting between them. The germline gives CDR1 LNHDA, CDR2 SQIVND (reference sequence). CDR3 DNA: TGTGCCAGTAGTTCCCGCGGCAATGAGCAGTTCTTC. It codes for CASSSRGNEQFF.

Judged by frequency, this clone is medium-sized (0.01 to 0.1%). This chain links TRBV10-3 with TRBJ2-7, with D maybe TRBD2 (6 bases). Trimming shortened V by 2 bases and J by 3 bases, and 14 bases separated the two germline ends. Germline CDR1 reads ENHRY; CDR2 reads SYGVKD. The CDR3 consists of 15 residues. The CDR3 is CAISETAEGSYEQYF. CDR3 sequence (DNA): TGTGCCATCAGTGAGACAGCGGAGGGGAGCTACGAGCAGTACTTC.

V is TRBV5-1 and J is TRBJ2-1; 13 bases align to TRBD2. Germline-derived CDR1 and CDR2 are SGHRS and YFSETQ. There are 18 residues in the CDR3. V lost 4 bases, J lost 5 bases, and 12 bases stayed unmatched. CDR3 residues: CASSLWTSGSSSHNEQFF. In DNA, the CDR3 is TGCGCCAGCAGCCTGTGGACTAGCGGGAGTAGTTCCCACAATGAGCAGTTCTTC. Filled out from reference TRBV5-1 and TRBJ2-1, the complete variable domain reads KAGVTQTPRYLIKTRGQQVTLSCSPISGHRSVSWYQQTPGQGLQFLFEYFSETQRNKGNFPGRFSGRQFSNSRSEMNVSTLELGDSALYLCASSLWTSGSSSHNEQFFGPGTRLTVL.

The chain joins TRBV5-1 to TRBJ2-3; a possible D gene is TRBD2 (5 bases). Germline V CDR1 and CDR2: SGHRS, YFSETQ. Trimming cost V 0 bases and J 3 bases, with 5 bases left between them. CDR3 length: 13 amino acids. The CDR3, as DNA: TGCGCCAGCAGCTTGGGCGGGACAGATACGCAGTATTTT. It specifies CASSLGGTDTQYF.

The rearrangement uses TRBV21-1 and TRBJ1-4; TRBD1 was called by the table and not checked on the DNA. TRBV21-1 is a recognized pseudogene. The CDR3 loop spans 15 amino acids. This CDR3 reads CASSTKKPSGDGLFF. DNA for the CDR3: TGTGCCAGCAGCACGAAAAAACCTTCAGGGGATGGGCTGTTTTTT.

Points on this clone: The same CDR3 also results from other DNA sequences found in this sample. The chain uses TRBV29-1 and TRBJ2-3, with 9 bases fitting TRBD2. Trimming cost V 2 bases and J 2 bases; bases outside gene matches: 5. CDR3 length equals 15 residues. CDR1 SQVTM and CDR2 ANQGSEA come from the germline V gene. The CDR3 is CSVELAGGPTDTQYF. For the CDR3, the DNA is TGCAGCGTTGAACTTGCGGGAGGGCCCACAGATACGCAGTATTTT.

V gene TRBV7-9 combines with J gene TRBJ1-1; maybe TRBD1 (5 bases). Germline CDR1 SEHNR, CDR2 FQNEAQ (reference sequence). The CDR3 extends over 14 amino acids. V was cut by 3 bases and J by 2 bases, with 10 bases left in between. The CDR3 sequence is CASSFTGGNTEAFF. For the CDR3, the DNA is TGTGCCAGCAGCTTTACGGGGGGAAACACTGAAGCTTTCTTT.

The rearrangement links TRBV4-2 to TRBJ1-5; D uncertain. Germline CDR1 and CDR2: LGHNA and YNFKEQ. The CDR3 spans 16 residues. The germline V and J ends were trimmed by 0 bases and 4 bases, with 13 bases remaining between them. CDR3 in DNA: TGTGCCAGCAGCCAAGATGAGGGCCACCTGAATCAGCCCCAGCATTTT. Encoded protein: CASSQDEGHLNQPQHF.

This sequence joins TRBV4-3 and TRBJ2-7, with 8 bases aligning to TRBD1. The CDR3 runs to 15 residues. The junction had 4 bases not matched to a gene; V was cut back by 0 bases and J by 3 bases. The germline CDR1 and CDR2 sequences are LGHNA and YSLEER. The CDR3 region is CASSQERTGSYEQYF. In DNA, the CDR3 is TGCGCCAGCAGCCAAGAGAGGACAGGGAGCTACGAGCAGTACTTC.

This chain links TRBV5-4 with TRBJ1-6; 10 nucleotides line up with TRBD1. This CDR3 has 19 amino acids. With V trimmed by 1 base and J by 0 bases, 7 bases remained unmatched. Per the germline V gene, CDR1 is SGHNT and CDR2 is YYREEE (reference sequence). CDR3 DNA: TGTGCCAGCAGCTTGAGTTGGGGGACAGGGGACTCCTATAATTCACCCCTCCACTTT. This gives the protein CASSLSWGTGDSYNSPLHF.